The rows below give T cell receptor beta chains drawn from one sample of a study of control samples from healthy donors and cancer patients. Sequencing was performed with immunoSEQ multiplex PCR; in TCRdb, only in-frame clones are kept and a portion is missing. The sample shows approximately 160,000 clones, about 90% of them seen only once. The sequenced sample was blood. These receptors came from a woman aged 40-49 years in good health. Both conserved end residues are part of each CDR3. A D gene is named only where the DNA matches it firmly. Some rows mark clone size as missing; the rest say once, few, many or name a class of expanded clone.

D gene,V gene,clone size,J gene,CDR3 protein,CDR3 DNA
TRBD1,TRBV7-6,few,TRBJ1-6,CASSFGQARSPLHF,TGTGCCAGCAGCTTTGGACAGGCGAGGTCACCCCTCCACTTT
NA,TRBV19,NA,TRBJ1-4,CASSIQGTTNEKLFF,TGTGCCAGTAGTATACAGGGCACAACTAATGAAAAACTGTTTTTT
TRBD1,TRBV19,NA,TRBJ2-2,CASSMDRVNVGAGELFF,TGTGCCAGTAGTATGGACAGGGTAAACGTAGGGGCCGGGGAGCTGTTTTTT
NA,TRBV4-1,NA,TRBJ2-7,CASSQDRSAGESLGQYF,TGCGCCAGCAGCCAAGATCGGTCTGCAGGTGAGAGCCTCGGGCAGTACTTC
NA,TRBV19,once,TRBJ2-6,CASSDSYSGANVLTF,TGTGCCAGTAGCGACAGTTACTCTGGGGCCAACGTCCTGACTTTC
NA,TRBV5-1,once,TRBJ1-1,CASSFGDGLTTEAFF,TGCGCCAGCAGCTTTGGGGACGGGTTGACCACTGAAGCTTTCTTT
NA,TRBV10-2,NA,TRBJ1-2,CASGSGDGYTF,TGCGCCAGCGGGTCCGGGGATGGCTACACCTTC
NA,TRBV29-1,NA,TRBJ1-2,CSVFRAEEAYNYGYTF,TGCAGCGTTTTTAGGGCAGAGGAGGCCTATAACTATGGCTACACCTTC
NA,TRBV9,once,TRBJ2-3,CASSTRPRDSTDTQYF,TGTGCCAGCAGCACACGACCTAGGGACAGCACAGATACGCAGTATTTT
NA,TRBV27,NA,TRBJ1-2,CASRAGEGPYGYTF,TGTGCCAGCAGAGCGGGAGAGGGACCCTATGGCTACACCTTC
NA,TRBV6-6,NA,TRBJ2-5,CASSRYFRAALETQETQYF,TGTGCCAGCAGTCGTTATTTTAGAGCCGCCCTTGAAACCCAAGAGACCCAGTACTTC
NA,TRBV25-1,NA,TRBJ1-2,CASSDLRHYGYTF,TGTGCCAGCAGTGATCTGAGGCACTATGGCTACACCTTC
NA,TRBV10-2,NA,TRBJ1-4,CAARTGRPNEKLFF,TGCGCCGCTCGTACAGGGAGGCCTAATGAAAAACTGTTTTTT
NA,TRBV12-3/TRBV12-4,NA,TRBJ1-1,CASSWGKSTEAFF,TGTGCCAGCAGTTGGGGGAAATCCACTGAAGCTTTCTTT
TRBD1,TRBV10-3,NA,TRBJ2-1,CAIGTGASPEQFF,TGTGCCATCGGGACAGGGGCCAGCCCCGAGCAGTTCTTC
NA,TRBV2,once,TRBJ2-1,CATCPRGYNEQFF,TGTGCCACCTGCCCCCGGGGGTACAATGAGCAGTTCTTC
TRBD1,TRBV4-1,NA,TRBJ1-1,CASSLGTGTEAFF,TGCGCCAGCAGCCTGGGGACAGGAACTGAAGCTTTCTTT
TRBD1,TRBV13,NA,TRBJ1-2,CASSLGEQGWDYGYTF,TGTGCCAGCAGCTTAGGGGAACAGGGGTGGGACTATGGCTACACCTTC
NA,TRBV12-3/TRBV12-4,NA,TRBJ2-3,CASSLGADTQYF,TGTGCCAGCAGCCTAGGAGCAGATACGCAGTATTTT
NA,TRBV6-1,NA,TRBJ2-7,CASSEWGVSPYEQYF,TGTGCCAGCAGTGAATGGGGGGTTTCCCCTTACGAGCAGTACTTC
NA,TRBV7-2,NA,TRBJ1-2,CASSLGGENGYTF,TGTGCCAGCAGCTTAGGGGGAGAGAATGGCTACACCTTC
TRBD1,TRBV19,NA,TRBJ1-2,CASRQTGGNYGYTF,TGTGCCAGTAGACAGACAGGGGGCAACTATGGCTACACCTTC